The 27 T cell receptor beta chains listed next were all sequenced from one sample in a study of shared clonotypes between healthy human individuals. Only in-frame clones appear in the TCRdb table, and some are missing; sequencing was by immunoSEQ multiplex PCR. The sample lists more than 2 million clones; 85% to 95% were seen once. Sample: naive CD4+ T cells sorted from blood. The subset was: CD45RA+ positively selected. Source of these receptors: a young man in good health.

The V gene is TRBV29-1, the J gene TRBJ2-7; no clear D. V dropped 3 bases and J dropped 2 bases, with 14 bases sitting between them. CDR1 SQVTM and CDR2 ANQGSEA come from the germline V gene. The CDR3 sequence is 14 residues long. In nucleotides, the CDR3 is TGCAGCGTTGAGGAACAGAAGGGCCCCTACGAGCAGTACTTC. Translating gives CSVEEQKGPYEQYF.

CDR3 amino acids: CASSSSNPGSYNEQFF. DNA of the CDR3: TGTGCCAGCAGCTCGTCGAATCCGGGCTCCTACAATGAGCAGTTCTTC. This chain links TRBV5-4 with TRBJ2-1; D not certain. Germline V CDR1 and CDR2: SGHNT, YYREEE (reference sequence). V was shortened by 3 bases and J by 0 bases, with 13 bases between the two germline ends. The CDR3 spans 16 residues.

The chain combines TRBV18 with TRBJ1-6; 8 bases are shared with TRBD1. V lost 3 bases to trimming and J lost 8 bases; unmatched junction nucleotides: 9. Per germline, CDR1 KGHSH and CDR2 LQKENI. The CDR3 spans 16 residues. The CDR3 loop is CASSPSAGTGDSPLHF. The DNA of the CDR3 is TGTGCCAGCTCACCGTCAGCCGGGACAGGCGATTCACCCCTCCACTTT.

The chain combines TRBV6-1 with TRBJ2-6; D gene uncertain. From germline, CDR1 is MNHNS and CDR2 SASEGT. The CDR3 contains 14 residues. The V end was cut by 3 bases, the J end by 2 bases, with 5 bases between. CDR3 bases: TGTGCCAGCAGTGAGGTGACTGGGGCCAACGTCCTGACTTTC. It translates to CASSEVTGANVLTF.

The V and J genes are TRBV7-2 and TRBJ2-7, with D tentatively TRBD2 (5 bases). The CDR3 spans 15 residues. Trimming removed 3 bases at V and 1 base at J, with 13 bases between. The germline V gene encodes CDR1 SGHTA and CDR2 FQGNSA. In nucleotides, the CDR3 is TGTGCCAGCAGCTTGAACCGGGGTGCGTCCTACGAGCAGTACTTC. It is translated as CASSLNRGASYEQYF.

The V and J genes are TRBV11-3 and TRBJ2-7; 7 nucleotides line up with TRBD1. In germline, CDR1 is SGHNT, CDR2 YENEEA. Unmatched junction bases numbered 7, after V lost 5 bases and J lost 3 bases. The CDR3 loop spans 14 amino acids. The CDR3 loop reads CASSLDRESYEQYF. Here the CDR3 DNA reads TGTGCCAGCAGCCTTGACAGGGAAAGCTACGAGCAGTACTTC.

A single count supports this clone. This rearrangement joins TRBV5-1 to TRBJ1-2; D is undetermined. The CDR3 is 13 amino acids. Germline CDR1 reads SGHRS; CDR2 reads YFSETQ. V shed 5 bases and J shed 5 bases, with 13 bases lying between them. The CDR3 region is CASSPDGFYGYTF. The DNA for the CDR3 is TGCGCCAGCAGTCCTGACGGATTTTATGGCTACACCTTC.

This chain links TRBV28 with TRBJ1-2, with D possibly being TRBD1 (5 bases). Germline loops: CDR1 MDHEN, CDR2 SYDVKM. V was cut by 3 bases and J by 8 bases, with 34 bases left in between. CDR3 length: 20 residues. The CDR3 reads CASSFFGTGRLDGSPWGYTF. The CDR3, as DNA: TGTGCCAGCAGTTTCTTTGGGACTGGGCGCCTTGATGGATCTCCGTGGGGCTACACCTTC.

This clone was counted once. The chain combines TRBV29-1 with TRBJ2-7, with D uncertain. Germline assignment: CDR1 SQVTM and CDR2 ANQGSEA. The CDR3 contains 13 residues. The V end was cut by 4 bases, the J end by 5 bases, with 15 bases between. The DNA for the CDR3 is TGCAGCGTTGCGAGACACGACGACGACGAGCAGTACTTC. Translated, it gives CSVARHDDDEQYF.

The chain couples TRBV30 to TRBJ2-7; no definite D call. This CDR3 has 12 residues. V gave up 0 bases and J gave up 7 bases, with 10 bases separating them. Germline V gene data show CDR1 as GTSNPN and CDR2 as SVGIG (reference sequence). This CDR3 is CAWSVQGKEQYF. The CDR3 nucleotides read TGTGCCTGGAGTGTACAAGGAAAGGAGCAGTACTTC. The variable domain in full, with the rest retrieved from reference TRBV30 and TRBJ2-7, is SQTIHQWPATLVQPVGSPLSLECTVEGTSNPNLYWYRQAAGRGLQLLFYSVGIGQISSEVPQNLSASRPQDRQFILSSKKLLLSDSGFYLCAWSVQGKEQYFGPGTRLTVT.

The V gene is TRBV27, the J gene TRBJ2-4; D gene unclear. V gave up 6 bases and J gave up 3 bases, with 3 bases separating them. CDR1 is MNHEY, CDR2 SMNVEV, per germline (reference sequence). The CDR3 loop spans 11 amino acids. The CDR3 reads CASRFKNIQYF. DNA for the CDR3: TGTGCCAGCAGGTTCAAAAACATTCAGTACTTC.

Note on this clone: At one boundary the junction diverges from the germline segment, which might be a read error. The chain joins TRBV10-3 to TRBJ2-5, with 15 bases that match TRBD2. The J call may be in error: the DNA end matches TRBJ2-7 better. The CDR3 covers 16 residues. CDR1 and CDR2 (germline): ENHRY, SYGVKD. The CDR3 bases are TGTGCCAGCAGTTACGGGACTAGCGGGGGGAGGTACGAGCAGTACTTC. This gives the protein CASSYGTSGGRYEQYF.

The J gene is TRBJ2-1, the V gene TRBV10-2; 9 nucleotides agree with TRBD2. The germline V gene encodes CDR1 WSHSY and CDR2 SAAADI. The CDR3 is made up of 14 amino acids. The V segment lost 2 bases and the J segment 6 bases; nucleotides outside the gene matches: 2. This CDR3 is CASSEALAGNEQFF. The CDR3 region has the DNA TGCGCCAGCAGTGAGGCACTAGCGGGCAATGAGCAGTTCTTC.

The V and J genes are TRBV11-2 and TRBJ1-2; D gene unclear. This CDR3 region has 14 residues. The ends were cut back, 3 bases at V and 0 bases at J, with 8 bases in the middle. Germline V CDR1 and CDR2: SGHAT, FQNNGV. In DNA, the CDR3 is TGTGCCAGCAGCTTCTCCACAGCTAACTATGGCTACACCTTC. Its translation: CASSFSTANYGYTF. Variable domain in full (rest from reference TRBV11-2 and TRBJ1-2): EAGVAQSPRYKIIEKRQSVAFWCNPISGHATLYWYQQILGQGPKLLIQFQNNGVVDDSQLPKDRFSAERLKGVDSTLKIQPAKLEDSAVYLCASSFSTANYGYTFGSGTRLTVV.

This clone was seen just once. This chain connects TRBV6-1 to TRBJ2-1; 7 bases agree with TRBD2. Germline CDR1 and CDR2: MNHNS and SASEGT. V shed 8 bases, J shed 3 bases, and the junction held 7 bases outside the gene matches. CDR3 length: 14 residues. The CDR3 DNA reads TGTGCCAGCCAAGTACGGGACTACTACAATGAGCAGTTCTTC. Translated: CASQVRDYYNEQFF.

There are many counts of this clone. The V gene is TRBV27, the J gene TRBJ1-2; D not certain. Germline assignment: CDR1 MNHEY and CDR2 SMNVEV (reference sequence). The CDR3 is made up of 12 amino acids. Trimming pared 8 bases from V and 7 bases from J, leaving 14 bases between. Written as DNA, the CDR3 is TGTGCCAGCCGGGCGGGAAAAGGTGGCTACACCTTC. This gives the protein CASRAGKGGYTF.

The genes are TRBV19 and TRBJ2-3; 16 bases are shared with TRBD2. This CDR3 is 16 amino acids long. The germline gives CDR1 LNHDA, CDR2 SQIVND (reference sequence). V shed 4 bases, J shed 5 bases, and the junction held 3 bases outside the gene matches. The CDR3: CASSTGLAGGVDTQYF. The DNA for the CDR3 is TGTGCCAGTAGTACGGGACTAGCGGGAGGGGTAGATACGCAGTATTTT.

This rearrangement joins TRBV10-2 to TRBJ2-3, with D perhaps TRBD1 (5 bases). The V and J ends lost 6 bases and 0 bases respectively, with 13 bases between them. The CDR3 is made up of 15 amino acids. The germline V gene has CDR1 WSHSY and CDR2 SAAADI. CDR3 amino acids: CASRTSGPSTDTQYF. The CDR3 DNA reads as TGCGCCAGCAGAACTTCAGGGCCGAGCACAGATACGCAGTATTTT.

The rearrangement uses TRBV28 and TRBJ1-2; weak D call: TRBD1 (6 bases). The V end was cut by 1 base, the J end by 4 bases, with 16 bases between. CDR1 and CDR2 from the germline V gene are MDHEN and SYDVKM. The CDR3 covers 16 residues. In nucleotides, the CDR3 is TGTGCCAGCAGTTTATCTGGGGGGCGCATCGGCTATGGCTACACCTTC. As protein: CASSLSGGRIGYGYTF.

J is TRBJ1-2 and V is TRBV10-3; no firm D call. Germline assignment: CDR1 ENHRY and CDR2 SYGVKD. This CDR3 is built from 15 residues. Trimming cost V 5 bases and J 0 bases, with 13 bases left between them. The CDR3 DNA sequence: TGTGCCATCAGTAACACAAGGGCGCCTAACTATGGCTACACCTTC. Translated, it gives CAISNTRAPNYGYTF.

This clone was seen just once. The rearrangement joins TRBV5-4 to TRBJ2-7; D is perhaps TRBD2 (5 bases). V dropped 7 bases and J dropped 5 bases, with 19 bases sitting between them. This CDR3 region has 14 residues. CDR1 is SGHNT, CDR2 YYREEE, per germline (reference sequence). CDR3 sequence reads: CASERRGRADEQYF. CDR3 nucleotides: TGTGCCAGCGAACGCCGGGGTAGGGCCGACGAGCAGTACTTC. The full variable domain, with the rest looked up from reference TRBV5-4 and TRBJ2-7, is ETGVTQSPTHLIKTRGQQVTLRCSSQSGHNTVSWYQQALGQGPQFIFQYYREEENGRGNFPPRFSGLQFPNYSSELNVNALELDDSALYLCASERRGRADEQYFGPGTRLTVT.

This sequence joins TRBV9 and TRBJ1-2; D is uncertain. The CDR3 totals 14 residues. Germline CDR1 reads SGDLS; CDR2 reads YYNGEE. V gave up 5 bases and J gave up 8 bases, with 19 bases separating them. CDR3 region: CASSLGEGSEGYTF. The DNA for the CDR3 is TGTGCCAGCAGTCTTGGAGAAGGTTCAGAGGGCTACACCTTC.

This chain uses TRBV11-2 with TRBJ2-5, with 8 nucleotides matching TRBD1. The CDR3 extends over 15 amino acids. The J segment lost 2 bases and the V segment lost 5 bases, leaving 7 bases of the junction unmatched. Germline V CDR1 and CDR2: SGHAT, FQNNGV. CDR3 sequence: CASSRDGQGQETQYF. The DNA for the CDR3 is TGTGCCAGCAGCCGAGATGGACAGGGTCAAGAGACCCAGTACTTC.

The rearrangement links TRBV6-4 to TRBJ2-1, with 11 bases that match TRBD2. The germline V gene encodes CDR1 MRHNA and CDR2 SNTAGT. The CDR3 extends over 16 amino acids. V was clipped by 8 bases and J by 0 bases; unmatched bases: 6. The CDR3 reads CASSSGGTSSYNEQFF. The DNA for the CDR3 is TGTGCCAGCTCTAGCGGGGGGACGAGCTCCTACAATGAGCAGTTCTTC.

The chain couples TRBV11-2 to TRBJ2-7; 8 nucleotides line up with TRBD2. The germline CDR1 and CDR2 sequences are SGHAT and FQNNGV. The J segment lost 0 bases and the V segment lost 0 bases, leaving 4 bases of the junction unmatched. This CDR3 is built from 16 residues. The CDR3 DNA is TGTGCCAGCAGCTTAGAACGCGGGGGGAGCTCCTACGAGCAGTACTTC. Residues: CASSLERGGSSYEQYF.

This chain connects TRBV6-5 to TRBJ2-3; TRBD1 might be the D (5 bases). Germline assignment: CDR1 MNHEY and CDR2 SVGAGI. The CDR3 is made up of 14 amino acids. CDR3 DNA sequence: TGTGCTTCCCGACGGGCAGGGTACACAGATACGCAGTATTTT. The encoded protein is CASRRAGYTDTQYF.

This chain connects TRBV5-1 to TRBJ2-5; D ambiguous. Trimming shortened V by 5 bases and J by 3 bases, and 8 bases separated the two germline ends. The germline CDR1 and CDR2 sequences are SGHRS and YFSETQ. The length of the CDR3 is 12 residues. The CDR3 DNA sequence: TGCGCCAGCAGTGAGAGAGAAGAGACCCAGTACTTC. Its translation is CASSEREETQYF.